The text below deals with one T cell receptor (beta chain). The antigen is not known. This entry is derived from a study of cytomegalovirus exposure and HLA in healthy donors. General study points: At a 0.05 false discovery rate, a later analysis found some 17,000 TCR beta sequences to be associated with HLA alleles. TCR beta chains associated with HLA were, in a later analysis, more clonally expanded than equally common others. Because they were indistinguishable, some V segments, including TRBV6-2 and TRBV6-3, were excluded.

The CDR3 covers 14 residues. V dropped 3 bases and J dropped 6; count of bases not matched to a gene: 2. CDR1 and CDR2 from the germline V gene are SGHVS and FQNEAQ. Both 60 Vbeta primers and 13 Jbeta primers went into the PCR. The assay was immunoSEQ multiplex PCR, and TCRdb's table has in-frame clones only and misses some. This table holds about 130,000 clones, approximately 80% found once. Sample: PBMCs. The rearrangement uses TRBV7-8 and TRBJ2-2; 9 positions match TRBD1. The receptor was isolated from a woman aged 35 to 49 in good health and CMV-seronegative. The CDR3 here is CASSLRDRAGELFF. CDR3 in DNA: TGTGCCAGCAGCTTGCGGGACAGGGCCGGGGAGCTGTTTTTT.